The rows below give T cell receptor beta chains drawn from one sample of a study of glioma-infiltrating T cells after dendritic cell vaccination. Produced via immunoSEQ multiplex PCR; TCRdb's table is partial and in-frame only. In the table there are over 90,000 clones, 80% to 90% of which are singletons. The sequences come from blood, collected before dendritic cell vaccination. These TCRs come from a human donor with glioblastoma. CDR3s include the opening cysteine and the closing phenylalanine or tryptophan. Each record gives: J gene, V gene, clone size, D gene, CDR3 DNA, CDR3 protein. A D gene is named only where the DNA matches it firmly. Part of the rows lack a size; the others show once, few, many or a class for expanded clones.

TRBJ1-1 TRBV27 NA TRBD1 TGTGCCAGCAGTTTAGGCAGGGGGCGTACTGAAGCTTTCTTT CASSLGRGRTEAFF
TRBJ2-2 TRBV11-3 NA TRBD2 TGTGCCAGCAGCCCCACTACCGGGGGAGCGGGGTCCGGGGAGCTGTTTTTT CASSPTTGGAGSGELFF
TRBJ1-2 TRBV11-2 NA TRBD1 TGTGCCAGCAGCCCCTGGACCTGGGACAGGGTTAACTATGGCTACACCTTC CASSPWTWDRVNYGYTF
TRBJ2-7 TRBV10-3 NA NA TGTGCCATCAGTGCGGGGGGCGACGAGCAGTACTTC CAISAGGDEQYF
TRBJ1-2 TRBV9 NA NA TGTGCCAGCAGCGTAGAACAGATCTATGGCTACACCTTC CASSVEQIYGYTF
TRBJ2-3 TRBV10-2 NA TRBD2 TGCGCCAGCAGCCCGATAGCGGGGGGTAGGACAGATACGCAGTATTTT CASSPIAGGRTDTQYF
TRBJ2-5 TRBV25-1 NA TRBD2 TGTGCCAGCAGTGATTATAGCGGGGGCCAAGAGACCCAGTACTTC CASSDYSGGQETQYF
TRBJ2-3 TRBV2 NA TRBD2 TGTGCCAGCAGTGAATTGGGACTAGCGGGGGTGTCCACAGATACGCAGTATTTT CASSELGLAGVSTDTQYF
TRBJ2-7 TRBV6-5 NA TRBD1 TGTGCCAGCAGCGCGGTTGGGGACAGCTACGAGCAGTACTTC CASSAVGDSYEQYF
TRBJ2-4 TRBV11-3 NA TRBD1 TGTGCCAGCAGCCCCTTAAGGACAGGGCGAAACATTCAGTACTTC CASSPLRTGRNIQYF
TRBJ1-6 TRBV27 few TRBD1 TGTGCCAGCAGTTCTCCGGGACAGACGAATTCACCCCTCCACTTT CASSSPGQTNSPLHF
TRBJ1-2 TRBV4-1 few NA TGCGCCAGCAGCCAAGATTTCAGGGGAGCCTATGGCTACACCTTC CASSQDFRGAYGYTF
TRBJ1-1 TRBV7-6 NA NA TGTGCCAGCAGCTTTACAGACCTGAACACTGAAGCTTTCTTT CASSFTDLNTEAFF
TRBJ2-3 TRBV2 NA TRBD2 TGTGCCAGCAGTAGGGACTACTCCCGCACAGATACGCAGTATTTT CASSRDYSRTDTQYF
TRBJ1-5 TRBV7-2 NA NA TGTGCCAGCAGCCCGGCCCGAGGGAGTAGCAATCAGCCCCAGCATTTT CASSPARGSSNQPQHF
TRBJ2-5 TRBV5-4 once NA TGTGCCAGCAGCTTGGACGCGACAGGTGGACAAGAGACCCAGTACTTC CASSLDATGGQETQYF
TRBJ2-2 TRBV7-7 NA NA TGTGCTAGCAGCTTAAGGACGGACATCGGGGAGCTGTTTTTT CASSLRTDIGELFF
TRBJ1-3 TRBV10-2 NA NA TGCGCCAGCAGTGAGTCGCGGGGGGCGCGCGGAAACACCATATATTTT CASSESRGARGNTIYF
TRBJ2-7 TRBV7-6 NA TRBD2 TGTGCCAGCAGCTTAGAGACTAGCCAACTCTACGAGCAGTACTTC CASSLETSQLYEQYF
TRBJ2-3 TRBV5-4 NA NA TGTGCCAGCAGCTTGCCCGGGGGGCCTGCAGATACGCAGTATTTT CASSLPGGPADTQYF
TRBJ2-3 TRBV19 NA NA TGTGCCAGTAGTATAGATCTGGCAGGGTGGACAGATACGCAGTATTTT CASSIDLAGWTDTQYF
TRBJ2-5 TRBV6-1 NA TRBD2 TGTGCCAGCCAAGGACTAGCGGGGAGGGAGACCCAGTACTTC CASQGLAGRETQYF
TRBJ2-7 TRBV5-1 NA NA TGCGCCAGCAGCTTATCGCCTCCGGGAACCGAGCAGTACTTC CASSLSPPGTEQYF
TRBJ2-7 TRBV27 few TRBD1 TGTGCCAGCAGTCATTGGGACAGTCGCAGCGAGCAGTACTTC CASSHWDSRSEQYF
TRBJ1-6 TRBV4-1 once NA TGCGCCAGCAGCTATGGAGTCGCCCAGCCCCTCCACTTT CASSYGVAQPLHF
TRBJ2-7 TRBV7-3 NA NA TGTGCCAGCAGCGAAAGAGGGGGTGTCCCCTACGAGCAGTACTTC CASSERGGVPYEQYF
TRBJ2-3 TRBV9 NA TRBD2 TGTGCCAGCAGCGTAGAGGGCGGGACTAGCGGGGAACTTAGCACAGATACGCAGTATTTT CASSVEGGTSGELSTDTQYF
TRBJ1-1 TRBV19 NA TRBD1 TGTGCCAGTCGCCCTGGGGGGGACAGGGGCTTGAACACTGAAGCTTTCTTT CASRPGGDRGLNTEAFF
TRBJ2-1 TRBV6-5 NA TRBD2 TGTGCCAGCAGTTACTCGGAGCGGGGGGGCATCGATGAGCAGTTCTTC CASSYSERGGIDEQFF
TRBJ1-1 TRBV7-9 few NA TGTGCCAGCAGCTCCAGCAACGTACGGGGAAGGAACACTGAAGCTTTCTTT CASSSSNVRGRNTEAFF
TRBJ1-5 TRBV21-1 NA NA TGTGCCAGCAGCATTATCGGGGTAGGTCAGCCCCAGCATTTT CASSIIGVGQPQHF
TRBJ2-3 TRBV5-6 NA TRBD1 TGTGCCAGCAGCTTGCGACAGGGGAGCGCAGATACGCAGTATTTT CASSLRQGSADTQYF
TRBJ1-2 TRBV4-2 NA NA TGTGCCAGCAGCCCCCAGAGGGAATTCTATGGCTACACCTTC CASSPQREFYGYTF
TRBJ2-3 TRBV19 NA TRBD2 TGTGCCAGTAGGACTAGCGGAGAAAGCACAGATACGCAGTATTTT CASRTSGESTDTQYF
TRBJ1-1 TRBV5-1 NA NA TGCGCCAGCAGCTTGTCTCCAGGCTTGGGGGGGCCTGAAGCTTTCTTT CASSLSPGLGGPEAFF
TRBJ2-1 TRBV30 NA TRBD1 TGTGCCTGGGGGACAGGGATCTACAATGAGCAGTTCTTC CAWGTGIYNEQFF
TRBJ2-2 TRBV19 NA TRBD2 TGTGCCAGTAGTATATTTAGCGGGGGGGCCGGGGAGCTGTTTTTT CASSIFSGGAGELFF
TRBJ2-3 TRBV7-2 NA NA TGTGCCAACACACTCGACAGAAGCACAGATACGCAGTATTTT CANTLDRSTDTQYF